Shown below are 8 T cell receptor beta chains from a single sample sequenced in a study of beta chain features in type 1 diabetes. The whole isolated RNA underwent reverse transcription, so sequencing captured expressed TCRB transcripts. This table comes from immunoSEQ multiplex PCR, and its TCRdb copy is limited to in-frame clones, with some not included. Among almost 350,000 clones, roughly 8% were seen once, and the ten largest hold roughly 0.44%. The source material was central memory CD4+ T cells from blood. The receptors shown here come from a woman aged 18-29 years in good health.

The CDR3 DNA reads as TGTGCCAGCAGTGCGACTAGCGGGCAGTTCTTC. Protein: CASSATSGQFF. The J gene is TRBJ2-1, the V gene TRBV27; 9 positions match TRBD2. The CDR3 has 11 amino acids. V gave up 5 bases and J gave up 12 bases; unmatched junction bases: 2. Germline CDR1 MNHEY, CDR2 SMNVEV (reference sequence).

The V gene is TRBV7-2, the J gene TRBJ2-1, with D possibly TRBD2 on 5 matching bases. Between the trimmed V and J ends, which lost 3 bases and 7 bases, there was a span of 19 bases. Germline CDR1 is SGHTA and CDR2 is FQGNSA. The CDR3 consists of 16 residues. The chain's CDR3 is CASSFLRLDSGNEQFF. The CDR3 DNA sequence: TGTGCCAGCAGCTTCTTACGTTTGGACTCGGGTAATGAGCAGTTCTTC. Based on the CDR3 plus reference TRBV7-2 and TRBJ2-1, the full variable domain is GAGVSQSPSNKVTEKGKDVELRCDPISGHTALYWYRQSLGQGLEFLIYFQGNSAPDKSGLPSDRFSAERTGGSVSTLTIQRTQQEDSAVYLCASSFLRLDSGNEQFFGPGTRLTVL.

This clone was counted only a few times. This chain links TRBV28 with TRBJ2-7; TRBD1 might be the D (6 bases). V lost 6 bases and J lost 4, with 10 bases in between. CDR3 length: 12 amino acids. CDR1 is MDHEN and CDR2 is SYDVKM in the germline V gene. CDR3 protein: CASRSGEYEQYF. CDR3 coding DNA: TGTGCCAGCAGATCAGGGGAATACGAGCAGTACTTC.

This clone was detected many times. The chain has TRBV19 and TRBJ2-1; D perhaps matches TRBD1 (5 bases). Trimming took 5 bases from V and 5 from J, leaving 13 bases between them. Germline CDR1 and CDR2: LNHDA and SQIVND (reference sequence). The CDR3 extends over 14 amino acids. The CDR3, as DNA: TGTGCCAGTAGTCCTAGGGGTGGCAACAATGAGCAGTTCTTC. Translating gives CASSPRGGNNEQFF.

This rearrangement joins TRBV2 to TRBJ1-4; the match to TRBD1 covers 7 bases. This CDR3 contains 13 residues. Germline CDR1 is SNHLY and CDR2 is FYNNEI. After removal of 6 bases from V and 8 bases from J, the junction contained 6 bases not matched to a gene. The CDR3 region is CASRGQQYEKLFF. For the CDR3, the DNA is TGTGCCAGCAGGGGACAGCAGTACGAAAAACTGTTTTTT.

The chain joins TRBV11-2 to TRBJ2-1; D gene uncertain. The germline V gene has CDR1 SGHAT and CDR2 FQNNGV. The V and J ends lost 4 bases and 9 bases respectively, with 7 bases between them. The CDR3 contains 11 residues. The CDR3 spells CASSSKGEQFF. The CDR3 region has the DNA TGTGCCAGCAGCTCAAAAGGTGAGCAGTTCTTC. Variable domain in full (rest from reference TRBV11-2 and TRBJ2-1): EAGVAQSPRYKIIEKRQSVAFWCNPISGHATLYWYQQILGQGPKLLIQFQNNGVVDDSQLPKDRFSAERLKGVDSTLKIQPAKLEDSAVYLCASSSKGEQFFGPGTRLTVL.

In its sample, this clone was seen many times. The chain uses TRBV4-3 and TRBJ2-7, with 10 bases lining up with TRBD1. This CDR3 contains 17 residues. The V gene's germline CDR1 is LGHNA and CDR2 YSLEER. J gave up 1 base and V 0 bases, and 6 bases lay outside the gene matches. The CDR3 reads CASSQDLMDRGSYEQYF. As DNA, the CDR3 is TGCGCCAGCAGCCAAGATTTGATGGACAGGGGGTCCTACGAGCAGTACTTC.

Concerning this clone: This may be a read error, as it is one base from a much larger clone. The rearrangement uses TRBV7-9 and TRBJ2-5; 8 nucleotides line up with TRBD1. The CDR3 sequence is 13 residues long. With V trimmed by 7 bases and J by 4 bases, 5 bases remained unmatched. Looked up from germline, CDR1 is SEHNR and CDR2 is FQNEAQ (reference sequence). Written as DNA, the CDR3 is TGTGCCAGCATGACAGGGGATGGAGAGACCCAGTACTTC. Translation: CASMTGDGETQYF.